This entry lists 31 T cell receptor beta chains sequenced from one sample in a study of shared clonotypes between healthy human individuals. Produced via immunoSEQ multiplex PCR; TCRdb's table is partial and in-frame only. In the table there are millions of clones, approximately 94% of which are singletons. Cells designated naive CD8 were CD45RO-negative and were positively selected for CCR7, with terminally differentiated effector memory CD45RA+ cells excluded. Sequenced input: naive CD8+ T cells sorted from blood. The receptor source for this set is a man aged 18 to 30 in good health.

CDR3 bases: TGTGCCAGCAGCCTCGGGACAGGGATGGAGACCCAGTACTTC. This sequence encodes CASSLGTGMETQYF. V is TRBV7-8 and J is TRBJ2-5; 9 nucleotides agree with TRBD1. CDR1 SGHVS and CDR2 FQNEAQ come from the germline V gene. Germline trimming cut 5 bases from V and 5 bases from J; bases unmatched to any gene: 6. This CDR3 has 14 amino acids.

The rearrangement links TRBV28 to TRBJ1-4, with TRBD1 matching 8 bases. In germline, CDR1 is MDHEN, CDR2 SYDVKM. V dropped 2 bases and J dropped 5; count of bases not matched to a gene: 1. The CDR3 extends over 14 amino acids. The CDR3 is CASSLPGGNEKLFF. The CDR3 DNA follows: TGTGCCAGCAGTTTACCAGGGGGCAATGAAAAACTGTTTTTT. Filled out from reference TRBV28 and TRBJ1-4, the complete variable domain reads DVKVTQSSRYLVKRTGEKVFLECVQDMDHENMFWYRQDPGLGLRLIYFSYDVKMKEKGDIPEGYSVSREKKERFSLILESASTNQTSMYLCASSLPGGNEKLFFGSGTQLSVL.

The chain links TRBV29-1 to TRBJ1-1; 9 bases are shared with TRBD1. This CDR3 is 14 amino acids long. Losses at the gene ends were 5 bases for V and 1 base for J; bases not matched to a gene: 5. Germline lookup yields CDR1 SQVTM and CDR2 ANQGSEA. The CDR3, as DNA: TGCAGCGTTTACGGGACAGGGCCGAACACTGAAGCTTTCTTT. Protein sequence: CSVYGTGPNTEAFF.

This rearrangement joins TRBV6-6 to TRBJ2-2; the D gene could be TRBD1 or TRBD2 (5 bases each). The germline gives CDR1 MNHNY, CDR2 SVGAGI (reference sequence). V was clipped by 2 bases and J by 3 bases, with 10 bases between them. The CDR3 is made up of 15 amino acids. The CDR3 nucleotides read TGTGCCAGCAGTTACGTAAGGGGAGACACCGGGGAGCTGTTTTTT. This sequence encodes CASSYVRGDTGELFF.

The rearrangement uses TRBV9 and TRBJ2-7; 7 bases are a match to TRBD1. CDR1 and CDR2 (germline): SGDLS, YYNGEE. V shed 3 bases and J 0 bases; nucleotides not matched to a gene: 6. CDR3 size: 15 residues. The CDR3 DNA follows: TGTGCCAGCAGCGAAGGGGGCGATAGCTCCTACGAGCAGTACTTC. It specifies CASSEGGDSSYEQYF.

The chain recombines TRBV27 with TRBJ1-1; D is possibly TRBD1 (6 bases). CDR3 length equals 15 residues. V shed 5 bases and J shed 2 bases, with 15 bases lying between them. Germline V gene sequence: CDR1 MNHEY, CDR2 SMNVEV (reference sequence). In DNA form, the CDR3 reads TGTGCCAGCAGTCACAGGGCCGATATTAACACTGAAGCTTTCTTT. It codes for CASSHRADINTEAFF.

This chain links TRBV5-1 with TRBJ1-1; 8 bases line up with TRBD1. CDR3 length equals 13 residues. The J segment lost 5 bases and the V segment lost 5 bases, leaving 5 bases of the junction unmatched. CDR1 is SGHRS, CDR2 YFSETQ, per germline. Here the CDR3 DNA reads TGCGCCAGCAGTGGACAGGGAAGTACTGAAGCTTTCTTT. It codes for CASSGQGSTEAFF.

The V and J genes are TRBV7-9 and TRBJ2-3, with 12 bases identical to TRBD1. The germline gives CDR1 SEHNR, CDR2 FQNEAQ (reference sequence). The CDR3 loop spans 19 amino acids. J lost 3 bases, V lost 5 bases, and 15 bases had no gene match. CDR3: CASSIKARDRGRGTDTQYF. The CDR3, as DNA: TGTGCCAGCAGCATAAAAGCCCGGGACAGGGGGCGCGGGACAGATACGCAGTATTTT. The complete variable domain, with remaining parts taken from reference TRBV7-9 and TRBJ2-3, reads DTGVSQNPRHKITKRGQNVTFRCDPISEHNRLYWYRQTLGQGPEFLTYFQNEAQLEKSRLLSDRFSAERPKGSFSTLEIQRTEQGDSAMYLCASSIKARDRGRGTDTQYFGPGTRLTVL.

The V and J genes are TRBV6-6 and TRBJ2-7; the match to TRBD2 covers 9 bases. The trim removed 6 bases at V and 7 bases at J, leaving 7 bases unmatched. The germline gives CDR1 MNHNY, CDR2 SVGAGI (reference sequence). This CDR3 is built from 13 residues. DNA for the CDR3: TGTGCCAGCAGCTCTAGCGGGGTAGGGGAGCAGTACTTC. This sequence encodes CASSSSGVGEQYF.

The rearrangement joins TRBV2 to TRBJ2-7; D could derive from TRBD1 or TRBD2 (5 bases each). V was cut by 7 bases and J by 3 bases, with 13 bases left in between. CDR1 and CDR2 from the germline V gene are SNHLY and FYNNEI. CDR3 size: 13 residues. The CDR3 spells CASNRDGIYEQYF. Written as DNA, the CDR3 is TGTGCCAGCAACCGGGACGGAATCTACGAGCAGTACTTC. Using reference TRBV2 and TRBJ2-7 for the parts outside the CDR3, the full variable domain is EPEVTQTPSHQVTQMGQEVILRCVPISNHLYFYWYRQILGQKVEFLVSFYNNEISEKSEIFDDQFSVERPDGSNFTLKIRSTKLEDSAMYFCASNRDGIYEQYFGPGTRLTVT.

The chain uses TRBV6-1 and TRBJ2-1; D is possibly TRBD1 (6 bases). Germline V lookup: CDR1 MNHNS, CDR2 SASEGT. Between the trimmed V and J ends, which lost 10 bases and 0 bases, there was a span of 10 bases. The CDR3 is made up of 13 amino acids. CDR3 nucleotides: TGTGCCACCGGACAGAGCTCCTACAATGAGCAGTTCTTC. Its protein product is CATGQSSYNEQFF.

V and J are TRBV27 and TRBJ2-3; 7 positions agree with TRBD2. The CDR3 totals 16 residues. CDR1 is MNHEY and CDR2 is SMNVEV in the germline V gene (reference sequence). The V segment lost 6 bases and the J segment 1 base; nucleotides outside the gene matches: 10. The CDR3 nucleotides read TGTGCCAGCAGACCAGGACTAGGGGAGGGCACAGATACGCAGTATTTT. It codes for CASRPGLGEGTDTQYF.

The J gene is TRBJ2-7, the V gene TRBV4-1; unclear D gene. This CDR3 spans 14 amino acids. Trimming pared 2 bases from V and 4 bases from J, leaving 12 bases between. CDR1 MGHRA and CDR2 YSYEKL come from the germline V gene. DNA for the CDR3: TGCGCCAGCAGCCAATCCCATCAACCGTACGAGCAGTACTTC. Translating gives CASSQSHQPYEQYF.

The rearrangement uses TRBV6-1 and TRBJ2-1; a weak D match, TRBD1 (5 bases). Trimming took 4 bases from V and 4 from J, leaving 14 bases between them. The germline gives CDR1 MNHNS, CDR2 SASEGT. The CDR3 is made up of 15 amino acids. CDR3 coding DNA: TGTGCCAGCAGTGCAGGGTTGGCAGGGTACAATGAGCAGTTCTTC. Protein product: CASSAGLAGYNEQFF.

This clone was seen only once. The rearrangement links TRBV6-6 to TRBJ2-5, with D maybe TRBD2 (6 bases). Germline V gene sequence: CDR1 MNHNY, CDR2 SVGAGI (reference sequence). Trimming pared 5 bases from V and 5 bases from J, leaving 15 bases between. This CDR3 is 14 amino acids long. CDR3 sequence reads: CASSSTGVMETQYF. In nucleotides, the CDR3 is TGTGCCAGCAGTAGTACGGGGGTCATGGAGACCCAGTACTTC.

This chain uses TRBV27 with TRBJ2-3; TRBD1 matches at 7 bases. Trimming removed 5 bases from V and 5 bases from J; junction bases left unmatched: 13. The germline V gene encodes CDR1 MNHEY and CDR2 SMNVEV (reference sequence). This CDR3 has 16 residues. The CDR3 bases are TGTGCCAGCAGTGGGCGACAGGGCAAAGGTGGAGATACGCAGTATTTT. Translated, it gives CASSGRQGKGGDTQYF.

The rearrangement uses TRBV10-1 and TRBJ2-3; TRBD2 matches at 7 bases. This CDR3 spans 15 amino acids. J lost 5 bases, V lost 3 bases, and 8 bases had no gene match. Germline CDR1 WNHNN, CDR2 SYGVQD (reference sequence). The CDR3 DNA reads TGCGCCAGCAGTGACCACAGCGGGATACAAGATACGCAGTATTTT. Translating it yields CASSDHSGIQDTQYF.

This chain connects TRBV19 to TRBJ1-6; D unresolved. The length of the CDR3 is 15 residues. With 5 bases removed from V and 4 bases from J, the gap between germline ends came to 12 bases. The V gene's germline CDR1 is LNHDA and CDR2 SQIVND (reference sequence). The CDR3 protein is CASSGQDSYNSPLHF. CDR3 sequence (DNA): TGTGCCAGTAGTGGGCAGGACTCGTATAATTCACCCCTCCACTTT.

The chain joins TRBV6-5 to TRBJ2-1; D may be TRBD2 (6 bases). V gave up 6 bases and J gave up 3 bases, with 15 bases separating them. There are 15 residues in the CDR3. CDR1 and CDR2 from the germline V gene are MNHEY and SVGAGI. Here the CDR3 DNA reads TGTGCCAGCAGCCCGATGGGAGGAAACTACAATGAGCAGTTCTTC. The encoded protein is CASSPMGGNYNEQFF.

V gene TRBV28 combines with J gene TRBJ2-7, with D tentatively TRBD1 (6 bases). CDR3 size: 14 residues. The V end was cut by 5 bases, the J end by 7 bases, with 18 bases between. Germline-derived CDR1 and CDR2 are MDHEN and SYDVKM. The CDR3 nucleotides read TGTGCCAGCAGTACGGGACAACGGGTATGGGAGCAGTACTTC. This translates into CASSTGQRVWEQYF.

J is TRBJ2-2 and V is TRBV7-9; either TRBD1 or TRBD2 may fit D (6 bases each). The CDR3 spans 16 residues. CDR1 is SEHNR, CDR2 FQNEAQ, per germline (reference sequence). V was shortened by 5 bases and J by 4 bases, with 17 bases between the two germline ends. The DNA of the CDR3 is TGTGCCAGCAGCCCTCCGTTAGGGGGGAGCACCGGGGAGCTGTTTTTT. This sequence encodes CASSPPLGGSTGELFF.

The chain joins TRBV28 to TRBJ2-7; 7 bases match TRBD1. Germline CDR1 reads MDHEN; CDR2 reads SYDVKM. The CDR3 consists of 12 residues. This chain's CDR3 is CATGPSSYEQYF. CDR3 coding DNA: TGTGCGACAGGGCCCAGCTCCTACGAGCAGTACTTC.

The CDR3 bases are TGTGCCAGTGAAGCCGGTTTAACCACTGAAGCTTTCTTT. Protein product: CASEAGLTTEAFF. V usage is TRBV19 and J usage is TRBJ1-1; the D is unclear. The CDR3 covers 13 residues. Trimming pared 8 bases from V and 4 bases from J, leaving 14 bases between. Germline CDR1 and CDR2: LNHDA and SQIVND (reference sequence).

Worth noting for this clone: The sample has other DNA sequences that encode this CDR3 too. CDR3 residues: CSVDPYNEQFF. The DNA of the CDR3 is TGCAGCGTTGACCCTTACAATGAGCAGTTCTTC. The chain joins TRBV29-1 to TRBJ2-1; the D is unclear. V was trimmed by 3 bases and J by 4 bases, leaving 4 bases between them. Looked up from germline, CDR1 is SQVTM and CDR2 is ANQGSEA. CDR3 length: 11 residues.

This clone was picked up one time. The chain has TRBV5-1 and TRBJ2-7, with D perhaps given as TRBD1 or TRBD2 (5 bases each). Per the germline V gene, CDR1 is SGHRS and CDR2 is YFSETQ. V shed 2 bases and J shed 5 bases, with 11 bases lying between them. The CDR3 length is 13 residues. The CDR3 nucleotides read TGCGCCAGCAGCTTCGGGACGGGGCACGAGCAGTACTTC. Protein: CASSFGTGHEQYF.

This clone was observed once. The V and J genes are TRBV4-3 and TRBJ1-5; tentatively, D is TRBD1 (6 bases). CDR3 length equals 19 residues. Trimming stripped 2 bases from V and 3 bases from J, with 23 bases between. In germline, CDR1 is LGHNA, CDR2 YSLEER. The CDR3 sequence is CASSQYGPGAEGVNQPQHF. Written as DNA, the CDR3 is TGCGCCAGCAGCCAATACGGTCCGGGGGCCGAAGGGGTCAATCAGCCCCAGCATTTT.

This clone showed up just once. No conserved phenylalanine or tryptophan ends this CDR3, so it is likely a read error. The J gene is TRBJ1-6, the V gene TRBV10-3; 10 bases line up with TRBD1. Per germline, CDR1 ENHRY and CDR2 SYGVKD. The CDR3 length is 14 residues. V was clipped by 2 bases and J by 10 bases; unmatched bases: 2. CDR3 bases: TGTGCCATCAGTGAGAGGGACAGGGGATCACCCCTCCACGTT. It codes for CAISERDRGSPLHV.

This clone appeared once. V is TRBV13 and J is TRBJ2-7; 7 positions agree with TRBD2. The length of the CDR3 is 16 residues. After removal of 4 bases from V and 3 bases from J, the junction contained 12 bases not matched to a gene. CDR1 is PRHDT, CDR2 FYEKMQ, per germline (reference sequence). Here the CDR3 DNA reads TGTGCCAGCAGCTCTTCCCTAGCGGTGGTGGGCTACGAGCAGTACTTC. This translates into CASSSSLAVVGYEQYF.

V and J are TRBV29-1 and TRBJ2-7, with a weak D call TRBD1 (6 bases). The CDR3 has 11 residues. V lost 5 bases, J lost 5 bases, and 10 bases lay in between. CDR1 and CDR2 from the germline V gene are SQVTM and ANQGSEA. CDR3 sequence reads: CSVTTGHEQYF. The DNA of the CDR3 is TGCAGCGTTACAACAGGGCACGAGCAGTACTTC.

DNA for the CDR3: TGTGCAGAGCGGGGGACAGGGAGATCATCAGCTGGCTACGAGCAGTACTTC. This sequence encodes CAERGTGRSSAGYEQYF. V and J are TRBV2 and TRBJ2-7, with D tentatively TRBD1 (9 bases). The length of the CDR3 is 17 residues. The germline gives CDR1 SNHLY, CDR2 FYNNEI. The entire variable domain, with the rest obtained from reference TRBV2 and TRBJ2-7, is as follows: EPEVTQTPSHQVTQMGQEVILRCVPISNHLYFYWYRQILGQKVEFLVSFYNNEISEKSEIFDDQFSVERPDGSNFTLKIRSTKLEDSAMYFCAERGTGRSSAGYEQYFGPGTRLTVT.

The chain carries TRBV27 and TRBJ2-1, with D maybe TRBD2 (6 bases). Per germline, CDR1 MNHEY and CDR2 SMNVEV (reference sequence). The CDR3 is 16 amino acids. Trimming took 8 bases from V and 2 from J, leaving 19 bases between them. The CDR3 sequence is CASGKSWGEAYNEQFF. The CDR3 DNA follows: TGTGCCAGCGGAAAGTCCTGGGGGGAAGCCTACAATGAGCAGTTCTTC.